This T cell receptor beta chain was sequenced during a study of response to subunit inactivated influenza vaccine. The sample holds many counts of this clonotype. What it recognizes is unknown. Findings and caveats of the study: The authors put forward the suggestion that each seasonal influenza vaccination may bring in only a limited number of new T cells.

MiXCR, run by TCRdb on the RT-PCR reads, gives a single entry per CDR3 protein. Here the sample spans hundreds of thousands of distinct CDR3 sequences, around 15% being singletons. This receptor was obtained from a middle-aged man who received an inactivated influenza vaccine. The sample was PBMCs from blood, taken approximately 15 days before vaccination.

The CDR3 protein is CAISELSGTSGPGNTIYF. The CDR3 DNA reads as TGTGCCATCAGTGAGCTAAGCGGGACGTCAGGCCCTGGAAACACCATATATTTT. J is TRBJ1-3 and V is TRBV10-3, with D maybe TRBD1 (5 bases). CDR3 length: 18 amino acids. Germline V gives CDR1 ENHRY, CDR2 SYGVKD. V gave up 2 bases and J gave up 2 bases, with 19 bases separating them.